The 9 T cell receptor beta chains presented below share a single source sample, sequenced in a study of blood T cell repertoires in COVID-19. The repertoire was sequenced with immunoSEQ multiplex PCR; TCRdb's copy has only in-frame clones and lacks some. The table shows under 300,000 clones, with roughly nine tenths occurring only once. Input material: PBMCs or T cells enriched from blood (not recorded which). The receptors stem from a human donor in a cohort exposed to, infected with or recovered from COVID-19 (not recorded which). The donor label of this sample is uncertain.

The V gene is TRBV18, the J gene TRBJ1-1; D is ambiguous. The V gene's germline CDR1 is KGHSH and CDR2 LQKENI. Deletions cut 2 bases from V and 5 bases from J, with 6 bases between. The CDR3 covers 12 residues. The CDR3 protein is CASSPFRTEAFF. CDR3 DNA sequence: TGTGCCAGCTCACCATTCCGGACTGAAGCTTTCTTT.

This clone has just one count. This sample also contains other DNA sequences that code for the same CDR3. V and J are TRBV29-1 and TRBJ2-3; tentatively, D is TRBD1 (5 bases). From germline, CDR1 is SQVTM and CDR2 ANQGSEA. This CDR3 is 13 amino acids long. Trimming took off 2 bases at V and 3 bases at J, with 9 bases between the two ends. The chain's CDR3 is CSVEPQGTDTQYF. CDR3 DNA sequence: TGCAGCGTTGAACCGCAGGGTACAGATACGCAGTATTTT.

This sequence joins TRBV21-1 and TRBJ2-2; TRBD1, the table's D call, was not compared with the DNA. TRBV21-1 is a pseudogene segment. The CDR3 contains 17 residues. CDR3 sequence (DNA): TGTGCCAGCAGCAAATCCCAAGGGACAGGGGATGACGGGGAGCTGTTTTTT. This codes for CASSKSQGTGDDGELFF.

This chain connects TRBV2 to TRBJ1-1; D gene unclear. The V gene's germline CDR1 is SNHLY and CDR2 FYNNEI. Trimming stripped 7 bases from V and 11 bases from J, with 20 bases between. CDR3 length: 13 amino acids. This CDR3 is CASKGIISTPAFF. CDR3 bases: TGTGCCAGCAAAGGTATCATTTCGACTCCGGCTTTCTTT.

The chain employs TRBV5-1 and TRBJ1-6; TRBD1 matches 9 bases. This CDR3 region has 16 residues. Per the germline V gene, CDR1 is SGHRS and CDR2 is YFSETQ. The junction had 10 bases not matched to a gene; V was cut back by 3 bases and J by 9 bases. The CDR3 sequence is CASSWTGDYVSSPLHF. The CDR3 bases are TGCGCCAGCAGCTGGACAGGGGACTATGTGAGTTCACCCCTCCACTTT. Variable domain in full (rest from reference TRBV5-1 and TRBJ1-6): KAGVTQTPRYLIKTRGQQVTLSCSPISGHRSVSWYQQTPGQGLQFLFEYFSETQRNKGNFPGRFSGRQFSNSRSEMNVSTLELGDSALYLCASSWTGDYVSSPLHFGNGTRLTVT.

V and J are TRBV6-1 and TRBJ1-1; possibly TRBD1 for D (5 bases). Germline CDR1 is MNHNS and CDR2 is SASEGT. The CDR3 totals 16 residues. V gave up 2 bases and J gave up 2 bases, with 15 bases separating them. The CDR3 DNA reads TGTGCCAGCAGTGAACCCAGGGTTGTGGAAAACACTGAAGCTTTCTTT. Its protein product is CASSEPRVVENTEAFF.

The chain employs TRBV5-1 and TRBJ2-2; 8 bases agree with TRBD2. The CDR3 extends over 14 amino acids. Losses at the gene ends were 7 bases for V and 3 bases for J; bases not matched to a gene: 5. Germline V gene sequence: CDR1 SGHRS, CDR2 YFSETQ. The CDR3: CASRRGGDTGELFF. The CDR3 DNA follows: TGCGCCAGCCGCCGGGGGGGCGACACCGGGGAGCTGTTTTTT.

The rearrangement links TRBV4-2 to TRBJ1-1; D unclear. The germline CDR1 and CDR2 sequences are LGHNA and YNFKEQ. The CDR3 spans 15 residues. V was trimmed by 0 bases and J by 0 bases, leaving 8 bases between them. CDR3 sequence reads: CASSQDASLNTEAFF. CDR3 bases: TGTGCCAGCAGCCAAGATGCCAGTCTGAACACTGAAGCTTTCTTT.

The V call is TRBV10-3, the J call TRBJ1-3; D gene ambiguous. Germline V CDR1 and CDR2: ENHRY, SYGVKD. Trimming left V 6 bases short and J 4 bases short, with 13 bases between. The CDR3 consists of 14 residues. The CDR3 sequence is CAISREEGGNTIYF. CDR3 DNA: TGTGCCATCAGCCGGGAAGAAGGGGGAAACACCATATATTTT.